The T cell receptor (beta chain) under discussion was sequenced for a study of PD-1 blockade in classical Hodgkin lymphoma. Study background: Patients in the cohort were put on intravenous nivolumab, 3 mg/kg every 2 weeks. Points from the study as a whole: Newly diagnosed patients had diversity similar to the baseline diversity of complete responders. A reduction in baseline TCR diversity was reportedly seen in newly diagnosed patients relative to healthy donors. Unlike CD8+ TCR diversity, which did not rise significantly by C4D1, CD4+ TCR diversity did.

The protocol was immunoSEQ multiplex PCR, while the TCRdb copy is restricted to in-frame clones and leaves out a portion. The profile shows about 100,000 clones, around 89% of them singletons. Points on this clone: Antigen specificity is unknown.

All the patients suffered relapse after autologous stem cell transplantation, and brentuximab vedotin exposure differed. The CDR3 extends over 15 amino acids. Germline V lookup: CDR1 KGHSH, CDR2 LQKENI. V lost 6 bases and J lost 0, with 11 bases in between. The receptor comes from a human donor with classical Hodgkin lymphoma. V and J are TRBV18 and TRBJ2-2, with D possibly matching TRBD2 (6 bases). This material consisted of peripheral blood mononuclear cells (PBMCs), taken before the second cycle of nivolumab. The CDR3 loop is CASSLTRANTGELFF. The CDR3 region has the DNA TGTGCCAGCTCCCTGACTAGGGCGAACACCGGGGAGCTGTTTTTT.